This TCR beta chain was observed in a study of beta chain features in type 1 diabetes. Since all of the isolated RNA was reverse transcribed, expressed TCRB transcripts were what got sequenced. Around 3.9 million reads per sample were averaged for naive, central memory and regulatory samples. The table came from immunoSEQ multiplex PCR; TCRdb's copy has only in-frame clones and leaves some out. In the table there are 250,000 to 350,000 clones, about 11% of which are singletons. Remarks on this clone: Its antigen is still unknown.

Study conclusions and caveats: Whether TCRB rearrangement is influenced by HLA type was left unresolved in this analysis.

This CDR3 has 14 residues. Germline CDR1 reads SGHNT; CDR2 reads YYREEE (reference sequence). V shed 10 bases, J shed 6 bases, and the junction held 13 bases outside the gene matches. Sample: naive CD4+ T cells from blood. V is TRBV5-4 and J is TRBJ2-3; 8 positions match TRBD2. The sequence derives from a woman aged 25 to 39 in good health. This CDR3 is CACSSGLYGDTQYF. CDR3 sequence (DNA): TGTGCCTGCTCTAGCGGGTTGTATGGGGATACGCAGTATTTT. The full variable domain, in which reference TRBV5-4 and TRBJ2-3 provide the parts outside the CDR3, is ETGVTQSPTHLIKTRGQQVTLRCSSQSGHNTVSWYQQALGQGPQFIFQYYREEENGRGNFPPRFSGLQFPNYSSELNVNALELDDSALYLCACSSGLYGDTQYFGPGTRLTVL.